Listed below are T cell receptor beta chains from one sample, sequenced in a study of T cell repertoires in cytomegalovirus infection. No antigen is known for these receptors. TCRdb passed the reads through MiXCR, listing each CDR3 protein once. The sample has under 95,000 distinct CDR3 sequences, 40% to 50% seen once. The material was CD8+ T cells from cultured PBMCs, obtained from culture after CMV antigen stimulation. The receptors shown here come from a human donor in good health (CMV status not recorded). Some clones in this sample may be carry-over from other donors' samples. CDR3s include the opening cysteine and the closing phenylalanine or tryptophan. Expanded clones are given a class, and other clones once, few, many or no size at all.

J gene,clone size,V gene,CDR3 protein
TRBJ2-2,.,TRBV7-6,CASRPQGVTGELFF
TRBJ2-7,.,TRBV6-1,CASSETYEQYF
TRBJ2-1,.,TRBV2,CASSGLAGAYNEQFF
TRBJ2-2,.,TRBV7-6,CASSLDRDTGTSAGELFF
TRBJ1-4,.,TRBV27,CASSPDRGQGEKLFF
TRBJ2-3,.,TRBV4-3,CASSQATSGGPTDTQYF
TRBJ2-7,few,TRBV7-3,CASTGMRGVYEQYF
TRBJ2-2,.,TRBV5-5,CASSLVAGGYTGELFF
TRBJ2-5,.,TRBV2,CARFGLQETQYF
TRBJ2-1,once,TRBV29-1,CSVDRDYISYNEQFF
TRBJ1-2,few,TRBV7-9,CASSLPGIIHYGYTF
TRBJ2-7,.,TRBV29-1,CSVEEGILMGCEQYF
TRBJ2-7,.,TRBV7-2,CASSLGPRANEQYF
TRBJ2-3,.,TRBV6-4,CASSEASGSTDTQYF
TRBJ1-1,.,TRBV12-3/TRBV12-4,CASSMYDEAFF
TRBJ2-1,few,TRBV25-1,CASSENGRGYNEQFF
TRBJ1-2,few,TRBV27,CASRRLGGDHGYTF
TRBJ2-5,.,TRBV19,CATEREKTQYF
TRBJ2-7,.,TRBV7-9,CASSLTTEGAYEQYF
TRBJ2-2,.,TRBV7-9,CASSGQANTGELFF
TRBJ2-7,.,TRBV7-2,CASSTGQIYEQYF
TRBJ2-3,few,TRBV7-6,CASSLLARATDTQYF
TRBJ2-7,.,TRBV19,CASSHGRAGAAYYEQYF
TRBJ2-1,.,TRBV7-6,CASSLGGTLSYNEQFF
TRBJ1-1,.,TRBV19,CASSAWTGAEAFF
TRBJ2-3,.,TRBV11-2,CASSLDRGSRGGGTDTQYF
TRBJ2-7,once,TRBV20-1,CSARSATYEQYF
TRBJ2-7,.,TRBV5-6,CASSLPGTHSYEQYF
TRBJ2-2,.,TRBV20-1,CSARDGSGELFF
TRBJ1-4,few,TRBV12-3/TRBV12-4,CASSPDIKGEKLFF
TRBJ1-5,.,TRBV4-1,CASSLTASQPNQPQHF
TRBJ1-5,.,TRBV7-6,CASSLGGEPQHF
TRBJ2-5,.,TRBV20-1,CSARDPLQETQYF
TRBJ2-7,.,TRBV27,CASSPRRQDDYKQYF
TRBJ1-2,once,TRBV10-3,CAIGRQGDYGYTF
TRBJ2-1,.,TRBV6-1,CASRQPGLGHNEQFF
TRBJ2-7,.,TRBV6-1,CASSETPGREAYEQYF
TRBJ1-1,.,TRBV6-5,CASSYSGQIYTEAFF